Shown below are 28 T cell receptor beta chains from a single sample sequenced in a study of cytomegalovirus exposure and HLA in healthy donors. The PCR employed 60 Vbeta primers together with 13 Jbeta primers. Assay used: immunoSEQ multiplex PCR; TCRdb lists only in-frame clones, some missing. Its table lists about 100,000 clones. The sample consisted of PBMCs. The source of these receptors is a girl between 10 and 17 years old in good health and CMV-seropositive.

This chain's CDR3 is CASSPRTGGQETQYF. CDR3 bases: TGTGCCAGCAGTCCGAGGACAGGGGGTCAAGAGACCCAGTACTTC. The chain is built from TRBV27 and TRBJ2-5; 10 positions match TRBD1. V lost 5 bases, J lost 2 bases, and 5 bases stayed unmatched. The CDR3 totals 15 residues. The germline CDR1 and CDR2 sequences are MNHEY and SMNVEV (reference sequence).

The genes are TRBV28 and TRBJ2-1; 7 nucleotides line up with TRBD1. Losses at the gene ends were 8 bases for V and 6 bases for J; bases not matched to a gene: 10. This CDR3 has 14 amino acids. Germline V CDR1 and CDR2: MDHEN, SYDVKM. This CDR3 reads CASHGQVAINEQFF. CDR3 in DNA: TGTGCCAGCCACGGACAGGTCGCGATCAATGAGCAGTTCTTC.

CDR3 loop: CASSPVNYGYTF. Here the CDR3 DNA reads TGTGCCAGCAGTCCAGTGAACTATGGCTACACCTTC. The chain carries TRBV28 and TRBJ1-2, with no clear D. This CDR3 is 12 amino acids long. Trimming stripped 5 bases from V and 2 bases from J, with 6 bases between. CDR1 and CDR2 (germline): MDHEN, SYDVKM.

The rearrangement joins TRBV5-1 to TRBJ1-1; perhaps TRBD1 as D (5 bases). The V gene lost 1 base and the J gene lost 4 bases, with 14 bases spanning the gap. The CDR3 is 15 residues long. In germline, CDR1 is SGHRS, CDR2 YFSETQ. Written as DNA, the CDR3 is TGCGCCAGCAGCTTGTTAGATCCCGGGGGCACTGAAGCTTTCTTT. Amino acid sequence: CASSLLDPGGTEAFF.

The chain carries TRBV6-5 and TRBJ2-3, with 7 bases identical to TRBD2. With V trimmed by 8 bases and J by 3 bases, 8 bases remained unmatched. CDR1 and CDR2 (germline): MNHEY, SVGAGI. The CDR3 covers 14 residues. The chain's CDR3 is CASGRGIGTDTQYF. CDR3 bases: TGTGCCAGCGGGAGGGGTATAGGGACAGATACGCAGTATTTT.

CDR3 sequence reads: CASSPTGGLAYEQYF. DNA of the CDR3: TGTGCCAGCAGCCCTACGGGGGGACTAGCTTACGAGCAGTACTTC. The rearrangement uses TRBV9 and TRBJ2-7, with TRBD2 matching over 9 bases. In germline, CDR1 is SGDLS, CDR2 YYNGEE. The CDR3 totals 15 residues. Trimming took 4 bases from V and 4 from J; bases not matched to a gene: 9. Full variable domain (remainder filled in from reference TRBV9 and TRBJ2-7): DSGVTQTPKHLITATGQRVTLRCSPRSGDLSVYWYQQSLDQGLQFLIQYYNGEERAKGNILERFSAQQFPDLHSELNLSSLELGDSALYFCASSPTGGLAYEQYFGPGTRLTVT.

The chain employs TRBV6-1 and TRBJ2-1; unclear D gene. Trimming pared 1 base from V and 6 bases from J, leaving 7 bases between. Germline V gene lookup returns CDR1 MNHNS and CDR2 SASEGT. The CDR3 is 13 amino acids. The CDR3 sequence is CASSEDQSNEQFF. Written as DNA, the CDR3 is TGTGCCAGCAGTGAAGATCAATCCAATGAGCAGTTCTTC.

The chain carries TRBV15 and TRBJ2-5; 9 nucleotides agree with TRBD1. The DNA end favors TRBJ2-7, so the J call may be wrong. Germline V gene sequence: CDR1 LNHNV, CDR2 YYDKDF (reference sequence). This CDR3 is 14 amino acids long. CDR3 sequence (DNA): TGTGCCACCAGCGGACAGGGGATGGGCTACGAGCAGTACTTC. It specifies CATSGQGMGYEQYF.

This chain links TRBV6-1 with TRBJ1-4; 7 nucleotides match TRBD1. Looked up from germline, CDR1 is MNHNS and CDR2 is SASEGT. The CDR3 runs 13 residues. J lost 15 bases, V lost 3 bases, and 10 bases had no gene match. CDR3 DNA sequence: TGTGCCAGCAGTGACTACAGGGGCCTCCTGGTGTTTTTT. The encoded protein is CASSDYRGLLVFF.

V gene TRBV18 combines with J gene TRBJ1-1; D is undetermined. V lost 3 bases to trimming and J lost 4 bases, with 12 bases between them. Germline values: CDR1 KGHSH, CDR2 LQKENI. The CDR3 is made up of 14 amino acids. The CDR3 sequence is CASSPSTQLTEAFF. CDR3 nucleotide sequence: TGTGCCAGCTCACCGTCCACACAGCTCACTGAAGCTTTCTTT. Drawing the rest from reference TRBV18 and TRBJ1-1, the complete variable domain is NAGVMQNPRHLVRRRGQEARLRCSPMKGHSHVYWYRQLPEEGLKFMVYLQKENIIDESGMPKERFSAEFPKEGPSILRIQQVVRGDSAAYFCASSPSTQLTEAFFGQGTRLTVV.

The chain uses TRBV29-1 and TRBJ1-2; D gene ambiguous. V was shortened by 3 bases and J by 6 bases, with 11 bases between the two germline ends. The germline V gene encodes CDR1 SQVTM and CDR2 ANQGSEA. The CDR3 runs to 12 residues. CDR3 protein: CSVDLSGNGYTF. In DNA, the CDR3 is TGCAGCGTTGACTTGAGCGGGAATGGCTACACCTTC.

The CDR3 loop reads CASSPKVGTAYEQYF. CDR3 in DNA: TGTGCCAGCTCACCCAAGGTGGGGACTGCCTACGAGCAGTACTTC. The genes are TRBV18 and TRBJ2-7; a possible D gene is TRBD2 (6 bases). V lost 3 bases, J lost 2 bases, and 14 bases lay in between. The CDR3 extends over 15 amino acids. The germline V gene encodes CDR1 KGHSH and CDR2 LQKENI.

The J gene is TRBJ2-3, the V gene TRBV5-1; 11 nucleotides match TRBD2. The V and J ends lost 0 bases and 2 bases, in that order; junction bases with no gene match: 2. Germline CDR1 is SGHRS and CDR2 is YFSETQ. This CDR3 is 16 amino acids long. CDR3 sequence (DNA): TGCGCCAGCAGCTTGGCACTAGCGGGGGTCACAGATACGCAGTATTTT. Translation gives CASSLALAGVTDTQYF.

The CDR3 bases are TGTGCCAGCAGCTCTGGACTAGGTGCGGGGACCCAGTACTTC. Amino acids: CASSSGLGAGTQYF. The V and J genes are TRBV5-6 and TRBJ2-5, with 7 nucleotides matching TRBD2. V lost 3 bases, J lost 7 bases, and 9 bases stayed unmatched. The germline V gene encodes CDR1 SGHDT and CDR2 YYEEEE. The length of the CDR3 is 14 residues. The full variable domain, rest sourced from reference TRBV5-6 and TRBJ2-5, is DAGVTQSPTHLIKTRGQQVTLRCSPKSGHDTVSWYQQALGQGPQFIFQYYEEEERQRGNFPDRFSGHQFPNYSSELNVNALLLGDSALYLCASSSGLGAGTQYFGPGTRLLVL.

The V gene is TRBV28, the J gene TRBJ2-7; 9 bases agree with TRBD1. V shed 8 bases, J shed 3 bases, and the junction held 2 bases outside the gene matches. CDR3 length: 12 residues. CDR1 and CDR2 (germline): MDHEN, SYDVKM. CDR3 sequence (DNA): TGTGCCAGCGGGACAGGGAACTACGAGCAGTACTTC. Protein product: CASGTGNYEQYF.

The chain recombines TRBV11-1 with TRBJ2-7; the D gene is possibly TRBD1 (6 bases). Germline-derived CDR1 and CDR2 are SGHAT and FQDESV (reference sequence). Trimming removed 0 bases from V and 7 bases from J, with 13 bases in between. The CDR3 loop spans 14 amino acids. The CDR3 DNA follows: TGTGCCAGCAGCTTAGCCCCACAGGGAGAAGAGCAGTACGTC. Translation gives CASSLAPQGEEQYV.

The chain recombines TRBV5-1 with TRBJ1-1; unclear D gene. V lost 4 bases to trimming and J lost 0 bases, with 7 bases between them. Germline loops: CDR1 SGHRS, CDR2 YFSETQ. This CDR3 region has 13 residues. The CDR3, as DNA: TGCGCCAGCAGCGGGCCGATGAACACTGAAGCTTTCTTT. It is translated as CASSGPMNTEAFF.

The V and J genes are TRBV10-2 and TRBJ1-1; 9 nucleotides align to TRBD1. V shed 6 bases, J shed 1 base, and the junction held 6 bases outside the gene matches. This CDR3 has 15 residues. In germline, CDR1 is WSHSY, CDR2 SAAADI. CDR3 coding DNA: TGCGCCAGCAGGAGACAGGGGGATCAGAACACTGAAGCTTTCTTT. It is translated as CASRRQGDQNTEAFF.

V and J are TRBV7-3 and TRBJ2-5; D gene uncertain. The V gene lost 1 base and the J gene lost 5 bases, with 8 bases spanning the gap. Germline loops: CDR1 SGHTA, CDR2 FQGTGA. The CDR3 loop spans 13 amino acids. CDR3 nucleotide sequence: TGTGCCAGCAGCTTAATAGAATACGAGACCCAGTACTTC. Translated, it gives CASSLIEYETQYF.

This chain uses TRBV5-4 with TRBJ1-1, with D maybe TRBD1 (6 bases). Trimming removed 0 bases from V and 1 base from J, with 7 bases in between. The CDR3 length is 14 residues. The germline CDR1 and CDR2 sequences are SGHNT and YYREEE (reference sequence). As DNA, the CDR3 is TGTGCCAGCAGCTTGGGGACAGCGAACACTGAAGCTTTCTTT. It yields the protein CASSLGTANTEAFF.

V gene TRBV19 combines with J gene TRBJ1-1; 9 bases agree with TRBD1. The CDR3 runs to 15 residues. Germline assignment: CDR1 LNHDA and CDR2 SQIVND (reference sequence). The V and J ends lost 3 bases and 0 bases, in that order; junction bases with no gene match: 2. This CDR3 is CASSIGTGMNTEAFF. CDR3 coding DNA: TGTGCCAGTAGTATCGGGACAGGGATGAACACTGAAGCTTTCTTT.

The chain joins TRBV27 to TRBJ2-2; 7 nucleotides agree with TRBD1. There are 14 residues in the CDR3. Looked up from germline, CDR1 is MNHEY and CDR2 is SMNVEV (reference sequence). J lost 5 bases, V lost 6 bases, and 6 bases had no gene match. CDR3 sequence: CASRQGWGTGELFF. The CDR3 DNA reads TGTGCCAGCAGACAGGGGTGGGGAACCGGGGAGCTGTTTTTT.

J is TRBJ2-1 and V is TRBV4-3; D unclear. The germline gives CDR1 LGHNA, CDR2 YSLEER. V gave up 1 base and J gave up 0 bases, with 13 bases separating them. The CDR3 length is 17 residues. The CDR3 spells CASSQATPMSSYNEQFF. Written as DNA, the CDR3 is TGCGCCAGCAGCCAAGCAACTCCTATGAGCTCCTACAATGAGCAGTTCTTC.

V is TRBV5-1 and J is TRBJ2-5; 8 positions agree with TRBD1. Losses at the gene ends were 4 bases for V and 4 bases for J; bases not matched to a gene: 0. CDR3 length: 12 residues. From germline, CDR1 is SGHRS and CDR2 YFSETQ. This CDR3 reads CASSTGGETQYF. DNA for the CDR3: TGCGCCAGCAGCACAGGGGGAGAGACCCAGTACTTC. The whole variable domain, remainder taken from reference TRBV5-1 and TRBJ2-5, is KAGVTQTPRYLIKTRGQQVTLSCSPISGHRSVSWYQQTPGQGLQFLFEYFSETQRNKGNFPGRFSGRQFSNSRSEMNVSTLELGDSALYLCASSTGGETQYFGPGTRLLVL.

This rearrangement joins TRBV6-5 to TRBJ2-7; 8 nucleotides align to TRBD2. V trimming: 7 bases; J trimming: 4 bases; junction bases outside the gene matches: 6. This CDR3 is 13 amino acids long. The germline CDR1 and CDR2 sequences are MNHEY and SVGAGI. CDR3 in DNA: TGTGCCAGCAATCGGGGGGGAGAATACGAGCAGTACTTC. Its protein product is CASNRGGEYEQYF.

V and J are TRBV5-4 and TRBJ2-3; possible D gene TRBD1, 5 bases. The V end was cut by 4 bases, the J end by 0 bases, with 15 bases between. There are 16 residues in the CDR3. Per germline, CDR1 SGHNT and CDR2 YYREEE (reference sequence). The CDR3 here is CASSPSRGGSTDTQYF. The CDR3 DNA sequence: TGTGCCAGCAGCCCAAGTAGGGGCGGTAGCACAGATACGCAGTATTTT.

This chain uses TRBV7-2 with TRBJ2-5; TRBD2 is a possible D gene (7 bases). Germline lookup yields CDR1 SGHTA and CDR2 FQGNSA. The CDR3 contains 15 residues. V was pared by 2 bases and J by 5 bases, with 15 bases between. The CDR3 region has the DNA TGTGCCAGCAGCTTAAGGCGGGGGCGACTGGAGACCCAGTACTTC. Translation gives CASSLRRGRLETQYF.

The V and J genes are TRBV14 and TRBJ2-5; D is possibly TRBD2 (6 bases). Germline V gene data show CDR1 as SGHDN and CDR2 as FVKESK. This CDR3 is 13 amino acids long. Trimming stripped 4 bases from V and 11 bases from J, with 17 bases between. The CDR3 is CASSRNSGGPQYF. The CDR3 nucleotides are TGTGCCAGCAGCCGAAATTCCGGGGGACCTCAGTACTTC. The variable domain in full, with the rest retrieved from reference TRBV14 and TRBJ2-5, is EAGVTQFPSHSVIEKGQTVTLRCDPISGHDNLYWYRRVMGKEIKFLLHFVKESKQDESGMPNNRFLAERTGGTYSTLKVQPAELEDSGVYFCASSRNSGGPQYFGPGTRLLVL.